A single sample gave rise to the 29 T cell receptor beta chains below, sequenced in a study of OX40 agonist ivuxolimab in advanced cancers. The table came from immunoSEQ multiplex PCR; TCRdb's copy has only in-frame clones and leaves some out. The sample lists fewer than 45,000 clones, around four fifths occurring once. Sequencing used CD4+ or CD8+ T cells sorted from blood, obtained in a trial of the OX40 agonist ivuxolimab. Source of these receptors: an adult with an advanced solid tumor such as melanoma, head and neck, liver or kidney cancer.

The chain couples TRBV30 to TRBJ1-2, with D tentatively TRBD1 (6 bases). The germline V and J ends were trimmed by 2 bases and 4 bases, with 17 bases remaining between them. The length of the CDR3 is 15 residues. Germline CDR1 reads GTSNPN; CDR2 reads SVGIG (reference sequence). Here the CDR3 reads CAWSFRAGAAYGYTF. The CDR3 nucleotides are TGTGCCTGGAGTTTTCGCGCGGGGGCTGCCTATGGCTACACCTTC.

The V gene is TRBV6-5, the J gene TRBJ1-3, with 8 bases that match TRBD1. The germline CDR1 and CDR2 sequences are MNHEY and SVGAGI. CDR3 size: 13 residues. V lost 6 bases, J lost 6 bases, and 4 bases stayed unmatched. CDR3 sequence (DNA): TGTGCCAGCAGATCAGGGGGCGTAAACACCATATATTTT. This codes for CASRSGGVNTIYF.

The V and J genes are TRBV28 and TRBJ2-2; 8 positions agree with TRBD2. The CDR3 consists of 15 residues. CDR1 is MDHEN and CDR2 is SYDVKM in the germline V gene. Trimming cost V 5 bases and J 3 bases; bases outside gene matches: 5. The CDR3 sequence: CASSHSGTYTGELFF. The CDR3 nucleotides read TGTGCCAGCAGTCATAGCGGGACTTACACCGGGGAGCTGTTTTTT.

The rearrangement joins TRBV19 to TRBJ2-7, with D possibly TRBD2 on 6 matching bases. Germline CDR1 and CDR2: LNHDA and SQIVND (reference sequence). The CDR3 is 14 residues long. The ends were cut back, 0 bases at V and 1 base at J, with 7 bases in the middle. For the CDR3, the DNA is TGTGCCAGTAGTATAGATCGGGGGTCCTACGAGCAGTACTTC. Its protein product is CASSIDRGSYEQYF.

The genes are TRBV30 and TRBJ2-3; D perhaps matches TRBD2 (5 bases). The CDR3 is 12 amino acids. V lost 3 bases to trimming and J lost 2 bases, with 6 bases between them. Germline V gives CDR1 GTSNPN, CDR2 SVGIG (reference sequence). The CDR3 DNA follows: TGTGCCTGGAGCGGGGTCACAGATACGCAGTATTTT. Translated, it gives CAWSGVTDTQYF. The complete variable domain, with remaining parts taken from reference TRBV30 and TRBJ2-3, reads SQTIHQWPATLVQPVGSPLSLECTVEGTSNPNLYWYRQAAGRGLQLLFYSVGIGQISSEVPQNLSASRPQDRQFILSSKKLLLSDSGFYLCAWSGVTDTQYFGPGTRLTVL.

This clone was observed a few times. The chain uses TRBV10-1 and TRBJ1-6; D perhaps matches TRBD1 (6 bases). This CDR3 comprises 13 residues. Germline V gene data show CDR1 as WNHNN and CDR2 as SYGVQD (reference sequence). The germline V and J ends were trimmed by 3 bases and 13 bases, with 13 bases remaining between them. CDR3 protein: CASSEVRGGPLHF. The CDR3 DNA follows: TGCGCCAGCAGTGAAGTGAGGGGGGGGCCCCTCCACTTT.

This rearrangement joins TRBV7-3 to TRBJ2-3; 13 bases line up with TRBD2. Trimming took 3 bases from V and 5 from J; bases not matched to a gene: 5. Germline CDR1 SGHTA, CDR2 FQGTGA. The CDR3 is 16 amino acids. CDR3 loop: CASSLIGTSGEDTQYF. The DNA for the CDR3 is TGTGCCAGCAGCTTGATCGGGACTAGCGGGGAAGATACGCAGTATTTT.

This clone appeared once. CDR3 protein: CASSYSGPLSNYGYTF. CDR3 coding DNA: TGTGCCAGCAGTTACTCGGGCCCATTATCCAACTATGGCTACACCTTC. The V and J genes are TRBV6-5 and TRBJ1-2; D uncertain. The germline gives CDR1 MNHEY, CDR2 SVGAGI. This CDR3 has 16 residues. V dropped 0 bases and J dropped 2 bases, with 13 bases sitting between them.

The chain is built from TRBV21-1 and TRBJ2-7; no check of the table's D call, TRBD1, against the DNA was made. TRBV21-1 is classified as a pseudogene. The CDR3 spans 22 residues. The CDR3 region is CASSKVSGPGQGAHYTTYEQYF. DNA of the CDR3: TGTGCCAGCAGCAAAGTTTCGGGACCGGGACAGGGGGCCCACTACACTACCTACGAGCAGTACTTC.

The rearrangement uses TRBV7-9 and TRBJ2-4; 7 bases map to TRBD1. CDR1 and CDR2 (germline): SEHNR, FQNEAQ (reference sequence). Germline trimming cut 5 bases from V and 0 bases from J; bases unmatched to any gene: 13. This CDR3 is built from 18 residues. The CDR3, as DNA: TGTGCCAGCAGCGAAGGGGGCGGGTGGGCCCTAGCCAAAAACATTCAGTACTTC. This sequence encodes CASSEGGGWALAKNIQYF.

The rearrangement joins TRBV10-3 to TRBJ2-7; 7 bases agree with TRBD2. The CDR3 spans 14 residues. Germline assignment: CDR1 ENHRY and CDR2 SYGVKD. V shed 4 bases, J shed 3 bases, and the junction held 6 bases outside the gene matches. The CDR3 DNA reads TGTGCCATCAGTGGGGCTAGCGGCGGCTACGAGCAGTACTTC. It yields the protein CAISGASGGYEQYF.

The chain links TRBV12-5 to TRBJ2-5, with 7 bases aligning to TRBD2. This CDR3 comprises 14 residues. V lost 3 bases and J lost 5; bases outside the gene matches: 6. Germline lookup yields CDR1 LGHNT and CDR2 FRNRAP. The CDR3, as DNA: TGTGCTAGTGGTTTACGGGAGGTGGGGGAGACCCAGTACTTC. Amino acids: CASGLREVGETQYF.

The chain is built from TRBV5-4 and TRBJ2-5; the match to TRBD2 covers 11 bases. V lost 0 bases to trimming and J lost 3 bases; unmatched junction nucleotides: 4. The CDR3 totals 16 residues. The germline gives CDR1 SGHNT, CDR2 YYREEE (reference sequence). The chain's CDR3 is CASSLGLAGGEETQYF. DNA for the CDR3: TGTGCCAGCAGCTTGGGTCTAGCGGGAGGTGAAGAGACCCAGTACTTC.

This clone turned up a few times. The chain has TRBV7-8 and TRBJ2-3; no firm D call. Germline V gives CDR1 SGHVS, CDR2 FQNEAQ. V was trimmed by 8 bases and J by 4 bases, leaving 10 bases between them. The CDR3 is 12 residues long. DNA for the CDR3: TGTGCCAGCTTCGTCTCCTCAGATACGCAGTATTTT. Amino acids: CASFVSSDTQYF.

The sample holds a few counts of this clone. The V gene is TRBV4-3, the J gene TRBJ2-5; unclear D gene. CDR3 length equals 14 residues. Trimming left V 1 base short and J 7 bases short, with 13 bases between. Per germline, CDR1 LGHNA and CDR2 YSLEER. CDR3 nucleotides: TGCGCCAGCAGCCAAGTAGGATCGACGGGGACCCAGTACTTC. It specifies CASSQVGSTGTQYF.

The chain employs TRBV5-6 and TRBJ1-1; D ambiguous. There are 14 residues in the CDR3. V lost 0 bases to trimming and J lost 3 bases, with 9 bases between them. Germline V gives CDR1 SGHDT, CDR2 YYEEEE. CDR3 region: CASSLAIVHTEAFF. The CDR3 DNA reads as TGTGCCAGCAGCTTGGCTATTGTCCACACTGAAGCTTTCTTT.

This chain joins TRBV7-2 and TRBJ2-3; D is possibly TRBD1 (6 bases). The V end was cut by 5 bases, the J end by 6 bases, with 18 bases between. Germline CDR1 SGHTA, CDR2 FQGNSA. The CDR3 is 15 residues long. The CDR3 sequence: CASSRQQGASDTQYF. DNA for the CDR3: TGTGCCAGCAGCCGCCAACAGGGTGCCTCGGATACGCAGTATTTT.

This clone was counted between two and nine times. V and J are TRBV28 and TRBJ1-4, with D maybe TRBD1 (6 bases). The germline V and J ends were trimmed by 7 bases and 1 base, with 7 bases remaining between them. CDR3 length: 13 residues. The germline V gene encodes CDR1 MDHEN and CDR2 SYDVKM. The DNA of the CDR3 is TGTGCCAGCACAGGGGTAACTAATGAAAAACTGTTTTTT. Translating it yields CASTGVTNEKLFF.

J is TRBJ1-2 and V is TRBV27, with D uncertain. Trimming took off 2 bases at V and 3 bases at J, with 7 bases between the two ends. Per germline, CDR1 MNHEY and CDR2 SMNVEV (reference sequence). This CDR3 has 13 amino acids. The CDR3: CASSLGPYYGYTF. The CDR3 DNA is TGTGCCAGCAGTTTAGGACCCTACTATGGCTACACCTTC.

The CDR3 bases are TGTGCCAGTAGTTTCCGGGACAGGGAGGGCCAGCCCCAGCATTTT. This gives the protein CASSFRDREGQPQHF. The rearrangement links TRBV19 to TRBJ1-5; TRBD1 aligns across 9 bases. This CDR3 region has 15 residues. Germline CDR1 is LNHDA and CDR2 is SQIVND (reference sequence). V dropped 5 bases and J dropped 7; count of bases not matched to a gene: 9.

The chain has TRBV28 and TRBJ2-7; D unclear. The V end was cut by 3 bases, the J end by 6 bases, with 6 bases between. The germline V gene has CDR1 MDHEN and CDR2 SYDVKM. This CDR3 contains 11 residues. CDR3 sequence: CASSLVGEQYF. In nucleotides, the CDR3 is TGTGCCAGCAGTTTGGTGGGCGAGCAGTACTTC. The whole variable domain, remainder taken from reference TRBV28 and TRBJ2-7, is DVKVTQSSRYLVKRTGEKVFLECVQDMDHENMFWYRQDPGLGLRLIYFSYDVKMKEKGDIPEGYSVSREKKERFSLILESASTNQTSMYLCASSLVGEQYFGPGTRLTVT.

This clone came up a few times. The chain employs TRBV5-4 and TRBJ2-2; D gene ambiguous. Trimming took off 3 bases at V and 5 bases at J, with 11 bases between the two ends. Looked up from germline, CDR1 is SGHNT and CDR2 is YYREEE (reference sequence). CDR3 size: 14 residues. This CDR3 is CASSSIGVTGELFF. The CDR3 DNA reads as TGTGCCAGCAGCTCCATTGGGGTTACCGGGGAGCTGTTTTTT.

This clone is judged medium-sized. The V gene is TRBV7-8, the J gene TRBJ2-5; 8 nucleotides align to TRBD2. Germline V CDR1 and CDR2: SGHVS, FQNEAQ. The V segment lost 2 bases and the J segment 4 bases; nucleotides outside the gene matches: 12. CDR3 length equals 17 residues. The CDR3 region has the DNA TGTGCCAGCAGCTTAAAGGGAGGCGGGAGGACGGCAGAGACCCAGTACTTC. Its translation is CASSLKGGGRTAETQYF.

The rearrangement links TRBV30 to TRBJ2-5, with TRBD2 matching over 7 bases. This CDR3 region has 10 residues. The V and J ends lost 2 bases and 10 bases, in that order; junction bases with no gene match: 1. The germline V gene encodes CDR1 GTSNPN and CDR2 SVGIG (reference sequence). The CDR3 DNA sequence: TGTGCCTGGAGTCAGCGGGACCAGTACTTC. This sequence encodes CAWSQRDQYF.

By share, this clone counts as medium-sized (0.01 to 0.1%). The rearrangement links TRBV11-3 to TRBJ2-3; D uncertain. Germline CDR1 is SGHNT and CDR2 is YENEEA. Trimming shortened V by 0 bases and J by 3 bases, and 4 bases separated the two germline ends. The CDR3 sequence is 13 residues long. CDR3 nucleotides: TGTGCCAGCAGCTTAGAAGAGACAGATACGCAGTATTTT. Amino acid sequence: CASSLEETDTQYF.

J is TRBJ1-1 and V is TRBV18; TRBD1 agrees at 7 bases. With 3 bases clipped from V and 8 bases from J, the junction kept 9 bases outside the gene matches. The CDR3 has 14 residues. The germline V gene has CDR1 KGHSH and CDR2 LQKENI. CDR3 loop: CASSPNHRQGEAFF. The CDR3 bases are TGTGCCAGCTCACCGAACCATAGACAGGGCGAAGCTTTCTTT.

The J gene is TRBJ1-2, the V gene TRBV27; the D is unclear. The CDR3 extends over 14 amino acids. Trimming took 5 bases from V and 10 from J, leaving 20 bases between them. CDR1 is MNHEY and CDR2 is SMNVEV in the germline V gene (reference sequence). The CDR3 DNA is TGTGCCAGCAGTGCCCTTGATCAGTCCCAACTCTACACCTTC. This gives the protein CASSALDQSQLYTF.

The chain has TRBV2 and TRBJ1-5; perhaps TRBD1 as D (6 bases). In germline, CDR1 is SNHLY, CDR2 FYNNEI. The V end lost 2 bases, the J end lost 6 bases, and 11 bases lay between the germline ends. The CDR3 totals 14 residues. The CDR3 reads CASSEPQGTQPQHF. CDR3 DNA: TGTGCCAGCAGTGAACCCCAGGGGACTCAGCCCCAGCATTTT.

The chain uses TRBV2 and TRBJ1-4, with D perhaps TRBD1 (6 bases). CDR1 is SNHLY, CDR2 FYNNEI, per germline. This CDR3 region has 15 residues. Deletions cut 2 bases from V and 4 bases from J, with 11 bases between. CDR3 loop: CASSERGSGNEKLFF. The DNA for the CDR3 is TGTGCCAGCAGTGAAAGGGGGTCGGGTAATGAAAAACTGTTTTTT.